The 7 T cell receptor beta chains in this list originate from one sample, sequenced in a study of blood T cell repertoires in COVID-19. This table comes from immunoSEQ multiplex PCR, and its TCRdb copy is limited to in-frame clones, with some not included. The table includes under 100,000 clones, about 70% detected once. Material for sequencing was peripheral blood. These TCRs come from a woman of 80 years or more with active or convalescent COVID-19.

This rearrangement joins TRBV6-2 or TRBV6-3 to TRBJ1-5, with 8 bases lining up with TRBD1. Germline assignment: CDR1 MNHEY and CDR2 SVGEGT. After removal of 5 bases from V and 4 bases from J, the junction contained 7 bases not matched to a gene. The CDR3 is 15 residues long. In DNA form, the CDR3 reads TGTGCCAGCAGTCTGACAGGGGACTATAATCAGCCCCAGCATTTT. It yields the protein CASSLTGDYNQPQHF.

The chain is built from TRBV10-3 and TRBJ2-7; a weak D match, TRBD2 (6 bases). V lost 6 bases to trimming and J lost 0 bases, with 12 bases between them. The length of the CDR3 is 14 residues. CDR1 is ENHRY and CDR2 is SYGVKD in the germline V gene. The CDR3 DNA reads as TGTGCCATCAGCGGGACGGGAGACTCCTACGAGCAGTACTTC. It yields the protein CAISGTGDSYEQYF.

Remarks on this clone: A read error may account for a junction end that differs from germline. The chain employs TRBV20-1 and TRBJ1-2; TRBD1 might be the D (5 bases). This CDR3 comprises 11 residues. Germline values: CDR1 DFQATT, CDR2 SNEGSKA (reference sequence). The CDR3 is CSARDPGGEDF. The CDR3 bases are TGCAGTGCTAGAGATCCCGGGGGAGAAGACTTC.

V and J are TRBV5-1 and TRBJ2-1, with TRBD2 matching over 8 bases. CDR1 is SGHRS and CDR2 is YFSETQ in the germline V gene. The CDR3 sequence is 15 residues long. V lost 4 bases to trimming and J lost 4 bases; unmatched junction nucleotides: 7. CDR3 sequence: CASSPPGLEYNEQFF. CDR3 coding DNA: TGCGCCAGCAGCCCTCCGGGACTAGAATACAATGAGCAGTTCTTC.

V gene TRBV5-1 combines with J gene TRBJ2-2, with TRBD1 matching over 8 bases. Trimming at V came to 5 bases and at J to 0 bases, leaving 6 bases not matched to a gene. The CDR3 is 16 residues long. Germline V gene data show CDR1 as SGHRS and CDR2 as YFSETQ. Here the CDR3 reads CASSFPGQANTGELFF. The CDR3 DNA sequence: TGCGCCAGCAGTTTTCCGGGACAGGCGAACACCGGGGAGCTGTTTTTT.

The chain couples TRBV13 to TRBJ1-1; 8 bases line up with TRBD1. V shed 2 bases, J shed 4 bases, and the junction held 6 bases outside the gene matches. The CDR3 is 15 amino acids. Germline lookup yields CDR1 PRHDT and CDR2 FYEKMQ (reference sequence). The CDR3 DNA sequence: TGTGCCAGCAGCTTACAGGGGGCGCCGATCACTGAAGCTTTCTTT. Encoded protein: CASSLQGAPITEAFF.

The V and J genes are TRBV5-4 and TRBJ1-1; the D gene is possibly TRBD1 (5 bases). Looked up from germline, CDR1 is SGHNT and CDR2 is YYREEE (reference sequence). This CDR3 region has 14 residues. With 4 bases removed from V and 1 base from J, the gap between germline ends came to 11 bases. The CDR3 spells CASSPGVWNTEAFF. DNA of the CDR3: TGTGCCAGCAGCCCGGGGGTCTGGAACACTGAAGCTTTCTTT.